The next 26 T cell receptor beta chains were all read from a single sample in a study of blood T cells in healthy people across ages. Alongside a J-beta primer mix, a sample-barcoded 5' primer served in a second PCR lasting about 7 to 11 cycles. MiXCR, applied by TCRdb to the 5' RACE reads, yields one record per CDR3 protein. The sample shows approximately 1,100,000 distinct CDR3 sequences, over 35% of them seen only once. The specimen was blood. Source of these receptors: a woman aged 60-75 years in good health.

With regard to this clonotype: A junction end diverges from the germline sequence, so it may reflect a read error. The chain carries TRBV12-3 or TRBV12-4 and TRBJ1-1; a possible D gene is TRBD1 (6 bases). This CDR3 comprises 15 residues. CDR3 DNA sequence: TGTGCCAGCAGTTCTTGGGGACCTAGGGACACTGGAGCTTTCTTT. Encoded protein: CASSSWGPRDTGAFF.

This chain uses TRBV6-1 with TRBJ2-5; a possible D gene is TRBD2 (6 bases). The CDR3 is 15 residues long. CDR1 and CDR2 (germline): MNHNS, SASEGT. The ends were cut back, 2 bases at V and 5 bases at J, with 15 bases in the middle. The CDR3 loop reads CASSESPLGRETQYF. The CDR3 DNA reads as TGTGCCAGCAGTGAATCCCCTCTAGGGAGGGAGACCCAGTACTTC.

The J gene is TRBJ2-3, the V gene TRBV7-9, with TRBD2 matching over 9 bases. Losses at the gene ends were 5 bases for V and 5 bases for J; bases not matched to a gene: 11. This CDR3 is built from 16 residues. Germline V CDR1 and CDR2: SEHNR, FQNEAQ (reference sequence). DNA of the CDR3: TGTGCCAGCAGCAGCCTTGGCGGGAGGGAGAGAGATACGCAGTATTTT. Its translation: CASSSLGGRERDTQYF.

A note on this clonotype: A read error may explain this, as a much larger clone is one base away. Here the CDR3 reads CASYKGGFGEQYF. For the CDR3, the DNA is TGTGCCAGCTATAAAGGGGGATTTGGGGAGCAGTACTTC. The chain combines TRBV11-2 with TRBJ2-7; a possible D gene is TRBD1 (6 bases). V was trimmed by 8 bases and J by 7 bases, leaving 18 bases between them. The CDR3 has 13 residues. The germline gives CDR1 SGHAT, CDR2 FQNNGV.

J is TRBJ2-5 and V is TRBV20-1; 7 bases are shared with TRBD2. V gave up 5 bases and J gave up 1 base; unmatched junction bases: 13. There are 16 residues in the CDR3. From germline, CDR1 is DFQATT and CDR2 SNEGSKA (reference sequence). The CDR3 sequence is CSAGKPRAGSQETQYF. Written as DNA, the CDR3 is TGCAGTGCTGGGAAGCCACGAGCGGGATCCCAAGAGACCCAGTACTTC.

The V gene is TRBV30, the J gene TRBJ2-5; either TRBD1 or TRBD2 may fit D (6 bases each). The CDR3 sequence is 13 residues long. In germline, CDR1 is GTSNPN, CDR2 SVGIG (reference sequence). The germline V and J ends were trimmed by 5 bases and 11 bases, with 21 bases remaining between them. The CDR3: CAWAKGGYNEQYF. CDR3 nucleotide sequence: TGTGCCTGGGCGAAAGGGGGGTACAATGAGCAGTACTTC.

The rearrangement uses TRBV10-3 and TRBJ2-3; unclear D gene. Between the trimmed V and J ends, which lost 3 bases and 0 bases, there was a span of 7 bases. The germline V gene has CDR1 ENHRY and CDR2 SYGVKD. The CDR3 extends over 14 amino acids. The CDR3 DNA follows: TGTGCCATCAGTGAACACCCCAGCACAGATACGCAGTATTTT. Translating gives CAISEHPSTDTQYF.

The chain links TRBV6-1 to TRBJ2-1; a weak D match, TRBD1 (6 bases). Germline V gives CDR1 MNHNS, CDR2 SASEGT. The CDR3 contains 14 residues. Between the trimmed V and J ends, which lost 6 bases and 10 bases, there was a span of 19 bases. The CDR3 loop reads CASRLGHRSYEQFF. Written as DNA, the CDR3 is TGTGCCAGCAGATTGGGACATAGGTCCTACGAGCAGTTCTTC.

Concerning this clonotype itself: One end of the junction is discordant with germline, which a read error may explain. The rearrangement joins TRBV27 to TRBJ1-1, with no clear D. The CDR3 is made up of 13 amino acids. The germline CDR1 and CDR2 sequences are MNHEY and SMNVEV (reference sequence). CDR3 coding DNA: TGTGCCAGCAGTTTATACGTGAAGACTGAAGCTTTCTTT. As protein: CASSLYVKTEAFF.

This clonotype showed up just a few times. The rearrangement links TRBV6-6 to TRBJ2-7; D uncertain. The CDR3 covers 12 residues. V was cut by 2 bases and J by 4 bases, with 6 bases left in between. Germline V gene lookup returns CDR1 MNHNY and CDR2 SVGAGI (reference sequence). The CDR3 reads CASSYDGYEQYF. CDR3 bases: TGTGCCAGCAGTTACGACGGGTACGAGCAGTACTTC.

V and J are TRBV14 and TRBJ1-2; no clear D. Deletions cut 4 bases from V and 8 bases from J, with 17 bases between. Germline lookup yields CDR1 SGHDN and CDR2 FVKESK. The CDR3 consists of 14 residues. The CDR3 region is CASSPIAGRTGYTF. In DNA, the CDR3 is TGTGCCAGCAGCCCTATTGCGGGCCGTACGGGCTACACCTTC.

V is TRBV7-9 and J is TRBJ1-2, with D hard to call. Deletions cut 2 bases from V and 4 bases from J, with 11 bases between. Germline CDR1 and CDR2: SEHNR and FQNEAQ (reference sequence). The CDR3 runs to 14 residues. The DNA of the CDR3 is TGTGCCAGCAGCTTAATGCAGGCCCTCTATGGCTACACCTTC. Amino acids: CASSLMQALYGYTF. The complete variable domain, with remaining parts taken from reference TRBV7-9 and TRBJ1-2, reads DTGVSQNPRHKITKRGQNVTFRCDPISEHNRLYWYRQTLGQGPEFLTYFQNEAQLEKSRLLSDRFSAERPKGSFSTLEIQRTEQGDSAMYLCASSLMQALYGYTFGSGTRLTVV.

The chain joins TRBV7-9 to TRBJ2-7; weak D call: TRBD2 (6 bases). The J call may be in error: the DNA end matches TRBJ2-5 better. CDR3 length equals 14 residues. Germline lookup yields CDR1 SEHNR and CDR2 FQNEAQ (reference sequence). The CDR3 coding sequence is TGTGCCAGCAGCTTAGAGACGGGGGAGCAGACCCAGTACTTC. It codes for CASSLETGEQTQYF.

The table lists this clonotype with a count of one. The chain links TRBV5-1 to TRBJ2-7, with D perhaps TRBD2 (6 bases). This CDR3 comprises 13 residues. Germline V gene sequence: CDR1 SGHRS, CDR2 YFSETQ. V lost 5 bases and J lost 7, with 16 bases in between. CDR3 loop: CASREGGNNEQYF. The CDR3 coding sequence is TGCGCCAGCAGGGAGGGCGGCAACAATGAGCAGTACTTC.

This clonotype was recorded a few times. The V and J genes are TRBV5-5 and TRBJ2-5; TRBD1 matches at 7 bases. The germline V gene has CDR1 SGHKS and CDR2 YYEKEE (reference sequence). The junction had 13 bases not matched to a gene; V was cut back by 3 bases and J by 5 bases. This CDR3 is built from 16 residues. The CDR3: CASSSGQTSKRETQYF. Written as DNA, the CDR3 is TGTGCCAGCAGCTCGGGACAGACCAGTAAGAGGGAGACCCAGTACTTC.

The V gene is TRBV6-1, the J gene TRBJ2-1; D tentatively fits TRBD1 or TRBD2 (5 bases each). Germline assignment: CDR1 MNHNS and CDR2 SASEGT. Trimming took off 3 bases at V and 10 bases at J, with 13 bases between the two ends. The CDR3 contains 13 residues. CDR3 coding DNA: TGTGCCAGCAGTGATTGGGGACCCAACGAGCAGTTCTTC. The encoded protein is CASSDWGPNEQFF.

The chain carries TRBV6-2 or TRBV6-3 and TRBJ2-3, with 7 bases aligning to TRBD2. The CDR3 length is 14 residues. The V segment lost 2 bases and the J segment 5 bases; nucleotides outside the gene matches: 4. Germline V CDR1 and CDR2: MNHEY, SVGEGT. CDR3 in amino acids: CASSYREAGDTQYF. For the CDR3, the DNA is TGTGCCAGCAGTTACCGGGAGGCGGGAGATACGCAGTATTTT.

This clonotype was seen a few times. Written as DNA, the CDR3 is TGTGCCAGCAGTCCGGGACTCCCCTACAATGAGCAGTTCTTC. Encoded protein: CASSPGLPYNEQFF. This chain links TRBV27 with TRBJ2-1; TRBD2 might be the D (6 bases). Germline CDR1 MNHEY, CDR2 SMNVEV (reference sequence). The CDR3 is 14 amino acids. The germline V and J ends were trimmed by 5 bases and 2 bases, with 10 bases remaining between them.

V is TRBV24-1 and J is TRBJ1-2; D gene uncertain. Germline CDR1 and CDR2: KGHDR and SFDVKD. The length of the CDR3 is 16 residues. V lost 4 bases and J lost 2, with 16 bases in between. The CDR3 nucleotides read TGTGCCACCAGTGACTTCACCGGACGGAGAAACTATGGCTACACCTTC. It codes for CATSDFTGRRNYGYTF.

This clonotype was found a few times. The CDR3 is CSALAGGPQRGDEQFF. The CDR3 DNA follows: TGCAGTGCTTTAGCGGGAGGGCCCCAACGAGGAGATGAGCAGTTCTTC. V usage is TRBV20-1 and J usage is TRBJ2-1; TRBD2 agrees at 11 bases. Trimming removed 5 bases from V and 8 bases from J; junction bases left unmatched: 14. The CDR3 is 16 amino acids. The germline V gene has CDR1 DFQATT and CDR2 SNEGSKA (reference sequence).

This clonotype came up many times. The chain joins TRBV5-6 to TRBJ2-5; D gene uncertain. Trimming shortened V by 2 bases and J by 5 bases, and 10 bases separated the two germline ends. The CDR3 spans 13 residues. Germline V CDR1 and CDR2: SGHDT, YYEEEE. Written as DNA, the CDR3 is TGTGCCAGCAGCTTTCCGGGTGGGGAGACCCAGTACTTC. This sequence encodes CASSFPGGETQYF.

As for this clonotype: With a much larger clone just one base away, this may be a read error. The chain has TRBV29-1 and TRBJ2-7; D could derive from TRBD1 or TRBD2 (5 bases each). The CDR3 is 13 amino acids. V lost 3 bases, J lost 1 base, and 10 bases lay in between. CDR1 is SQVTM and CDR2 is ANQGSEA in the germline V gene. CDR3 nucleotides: TGCAGCGTTGAGAGGGGTTCTTCCTACGAGCAGTACTTC. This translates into CSVERGSSYEQYF.

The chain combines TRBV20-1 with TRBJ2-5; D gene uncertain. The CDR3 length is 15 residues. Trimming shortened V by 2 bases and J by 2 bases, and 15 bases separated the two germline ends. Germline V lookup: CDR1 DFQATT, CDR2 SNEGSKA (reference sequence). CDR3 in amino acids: CSARLHLRRQETQYF. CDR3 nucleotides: TGCAGTGCTAGACTTCACCTTAGAAGACAAGAGACCCAGTACTTC.

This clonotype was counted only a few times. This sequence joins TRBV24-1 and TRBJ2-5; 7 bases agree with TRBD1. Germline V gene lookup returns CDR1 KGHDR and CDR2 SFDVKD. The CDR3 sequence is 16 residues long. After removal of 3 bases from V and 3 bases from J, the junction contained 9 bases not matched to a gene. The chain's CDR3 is CATSDARGQFEETQYF. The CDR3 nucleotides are TGTGCCACCAGTGATGCCAGGGGACAGTTTGAAGAGACCCAGTACTTC.

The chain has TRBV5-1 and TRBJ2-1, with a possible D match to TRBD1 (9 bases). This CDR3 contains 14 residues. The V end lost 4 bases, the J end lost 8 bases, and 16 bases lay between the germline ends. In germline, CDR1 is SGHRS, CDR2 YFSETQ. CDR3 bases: TGCGCCAGCAGCGTAGCGGGACAGGGTTATGAGCAGTTCTTC. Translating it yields CASSVAGQGYEQFF. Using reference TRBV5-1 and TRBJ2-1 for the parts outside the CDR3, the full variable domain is KAGVTQTPRYLIKTRGQQVTLSCSPISGHRSVSWYQQTPGQGLQFLFEYFSETQRNKGNFPGRFSGRQFSNSRSEMNVSTLELGDSALYLCASSVAGQGYEQFFGPGTRLTVL.

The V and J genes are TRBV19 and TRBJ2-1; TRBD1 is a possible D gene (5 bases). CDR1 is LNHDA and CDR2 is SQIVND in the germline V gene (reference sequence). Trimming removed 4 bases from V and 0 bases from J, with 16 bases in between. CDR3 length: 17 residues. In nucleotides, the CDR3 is TGTGCCAGTAGTACTCGGCTACAGGTTAGCTCCTACAATGAGCAGTTCTTC. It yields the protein CASSTRLQVSSYNEQFF. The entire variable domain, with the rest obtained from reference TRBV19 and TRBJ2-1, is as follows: DGGITQSPKYLFRKEGQNVTLSCEQNLNHDAMYWYRQDPGQGLRLIYYSQIVNDFQKGDIAEGYSVSREKKESFPLTVTSAQKNPTAFYLCASSTRLQVSSYNEQFFGPGTRLTVL.